The 24 T cell receptor beta chains in this list originate from one sample, sequenced in a study of blood T cell repertoires in COVID-19. Clones were read by immunoSEQ multiplex PCR, and TCRdb kept only the in-frame ones, dropping some. The profile shows 200,000 to 250,000 clones, roughly 85% of them singletons. Sequenced sample: PBMCs or T cells enriched from blood (not recorded which). The source is a woman aged 50 to 65 with acute COVID-19.

The chain is built from TRBV30 and TRBJ1-5; D gene ambiguous. Germline V gene sequence: CDR1 GTSNPN, CDR2 SVGIG (reference sequence). V dropped 4 bases and J dropped 2 bases, with 6 bases sitting between them. This CDR3 spans 12 amino acids. The CDR3 loop is CAWTQGNQPQHF. In DNA, the CDR3 is TGTGCCTGGACTCAGGGCAATCAGCCCCAGCATTTT. Complete variable domain (other parts from reference TRBV30 and TRBJ1-5): SQTIHQWPATLVQPVGSPLSLECTVEGTSNPNLYWYRQAAGRGLQLLFYSVGIGQISSEVPQNLSASRPQDRQFILSSKKLLLSDSGFYLCAWTQGNQPQHFGDGTRLSIL.

This clone has more than one count but fewer than ten. V gene TRBV5-8 combines with J gene TRBJ1-5; TRBD1 aligns across 9 bases. The CDR3 is 14 amino acids. Unmatched junction bases numbered 0, after V lost 0 bases and J lost 5 bases. Looked up from germline, CDR1 is SGHTS and CDR2 is YDEGEE. The CDR3 spells CASSLGDRDQPQHF. The CDR3 DNA is TGTGCCAGCAGCTTGGGGGACAGGGATCAGCCCCAGCATTTT.

The CDR3 loop is CASSHQQGHNEQFF. In DNA, the CDR3 is TGCGCCAGCAGCCACCAACAGGGGCACAATGAGCAGTTCTTC. The V gene is TRBV4-3, the J gene TRBJ2-1; 7 bases are a match to TRBD1. Germline loops: CDR1 LGHNA, CDR2 YSLEER. V dropped 3 bases and J dropped 5; count of bases not matched to a gene: 4. The CDR3 is 14 amino acids.

This rearrangement joins TRBV5-6 to TRBJ2-7; D is uncertain. The V end was cut by 1 base, the J end by 8 bases, with 13 bases between. The CDR3 spans 13 residues. CDR1 and CDR2 (germline): SGHDT, YYEEEE. The CDR3 here is CASSLPVPTQQYF. The DNA for the CDR3 is TGTGCCAGCAGCTTGCCGGTTCCTACCCAGCAGTACTTC.

J is TRBJ1-1 and V is TRBV19; TRBD1 matches 7 bases. V was pared by 6 bases and J by 3 bases, with 4 bases of the junction left unmatched. The V gene's germline CDR1 is LNHDA and CDR2 SQIVND (reference sequence). The length of the CDR3 is 13 residues. The CDR3 DNA sequence: TGTGCCAGTAGGAGAGGGGGCTACACTGAAGCTTTCTTT. This translates into CASRRGGYTEAFF.

The rearrangement joins TRBV7-2 to TRBJ2-3, with 13 nucleotides matching TRBD2. V was clipped by 5 bases and J by 3 bases; unmatched bases: 2. There are 15 residues in the CDR3. Germline CDR1 reads SGHTA; CDR2 reads FQGNSA. This chain's CDR3 is CASSMGLAGTDTQYF. DNA of the CDR3: TGTGCCAGCAGCATGGGACTAGCGGGAACAGATACGCAGTATTTT.

The V call is TRBV30, the J call TRBJ1-1; tentatively, D is TRBD1 (5 bases). With 3 bases removed from V and 0 bases from J, the gap between germline ends came to 11 bases. From germline, CDR1 is GTSNPN and CDR2 SVGIG (reference sequence). CDR3 length: 14 amino acids. In DNA, the CDR3 is TGTGCCTGGAGCGGGGGGTACATGAACACTGAAGCTTTCTTT. Residues: CAWSGGYMNTEAFF.

This chain uses TRBV7-2 with TRBJ1-2, with D tentatively TRBD1 (5 bases). Per germline, CDR1 SGHTA and CDR2 FQGNSA. The CDR3 is made up of 14 amino acids. Trimming removed 2 bases from V and 8 bases from J, with 15 bases in between. Here the CDR3 DNA reads TGTGCCAGCAGCTTATTCGGGGGGATGGACGGCTACACCTTC. It codes for CASSLFGGMDGYTF.

The gene calls are TRBV6-5 and TRBJ1-2; weak D call: TRBD1 (5 bases). CDR3 size: 15 residues. The V end lost 7 bases, the J end lost 5 bases, and 20 bases lay between the germline ends. Germline CDR1 reads MNHEY; CDR2 reads SVGAGI. In DNA, the CDR3 is TGTGCCAGCACCGATGGGGCAGCCAATCTTTATGGCTACACCTTC. This sequence encodes CASTDGAANLYGYTF.

This clone showed up just once. The gene calls are TRBV21-1 and TRBJ1-3; TRBD1, the table's D call, lacks a check against the DNA. TRBV21-1 is a recognized pseudogene. The CDR3 runs to 14 residues. Here the CDR3 reads CASSIQGSGNTIYF. The CDR3, as DNA: TGTGCCAGCAGCATACAGGGCTCTGGAAACACCATATATTTT.

V usage is TRBV7-9 and J usage is TRBJ1-1; D not resolved. The CDR3 is 14 residues long. The V end was cut by 2 bases, the J end by 2 bases, with 9 bases between. Germline V gene sequence: CDR1 SEHNR, CDR2 FQNEAQ (reference sequence). The CDR3 bases are TGTGCCAGCAGCTTACAGACACTTAACACTGAAGCTTTCTTT. Amino acid sequence: CASSLQTLNTEAFF.

The V and J genes are TRBV6-2 or TRBV6-3 and TRBJ2-7; 11 nucleotides align to TRBD1. The V gene's germline CDR1 is MNHEY and CDR2 SVGEGT. Losses at the gene ends were 3 bases for V and 3 bases for J; bases not matched to a gene: 4. The CDR3 has 15 amino acids. Here the CDR3 reads CASSYGDRGFYEQYF. The CDR3 DNA follows: TGTGCCAGCAGTTATGGGGACAGGGGGTTCTACGAGCAGTACTTC.

For this clone: The same CDR3 also results from other DNA sequences found in this sample. V gene TRBV19 combines with J gene TRBJ1-3; D not certain. V lost 4 bases and J 0 bases, leaving 7 bases between the germline ends. Germline CDR1 reads LNHDA; CDR2 reads SQIVND (reference sequence). CDR3 length: 14 amino acids. The CDR3 nucleotides are TGTGCCAGTAGTACAGGCAGCTCTGGAAACACCATATATTTT. It translates to CASSTGSSGNTIYF.

V is TRBV30 and J is TRBJ2-2; D might be TRBD2 (6 bases). The germline gives CDR1 GTSNPN, CDR2 SVGIG (reference sequence). The V end lost 7 bases, the J end lost 7 bases, and 16 bases lay between the germline ends. There are 13 residues in the CDR3. CDR3 in amino acids: CAYLPGVHGELFF. CDR3 sequence (DNA): TGTGCCTACCTCCCGGGGGTGCACGGGGAGCTGTTTTTT.

The chain joins TRBV9 to TRBJ2-5, with a possible D match to TRBD2 (5 bases). The CDR3 has 14 amino acids. Deletions cut 3 bases from V and 1 base from J, with 10 bases between. Germline V gives CDR1 SGDLS, CDR2 YYNGEE. CDR3 nucleotide sequence: TGTGCCAGCAGCGCGGACTGGGCCCAAGAGACCCAGTACTTC. This gives the protein CASSADWAQETQYF.

The chain carries TRBV12-3 or TRBV12-4 and TRBJ1-4; TRBD1 might be the D (6 bases). This CDR3 has 11 amino acids. Trimming removed 5 bases from V and 9 bases from J, with 7 bases in between. The CDR3, as DNA: TGTGCCAGCAGTGACAGGAAAAAACTGTTTTTT. It yields the protein CASSDRKKLFF.

This sequence joins TRBV19 and TRBJ1-5; 7 bases are a match to TRBD1. V dropped 8 bases and J dropped 6; count of bases not matched to a gene: 7. Germline V gene data show CDR1 as LNHDA and CDR2 as SQIVND (reference sequence). The CDR3 is 13 residues long. CDR3 region: CASEDRAGQPQHF. CDR3 coding DNA: TGTGCCAGTGAAGACAGGGCCGGTCAGCCCCAGCATTTT.

This clone was counted between two and nine times. The chain employs TRBV7-9 and TRBJ2-7; 8 bases fit TRBD1. Germline loops: CDR1 SEHNR, CDR2 FQNEAQ (reference sequence). The CDR3 length is 15 residues. Germline trimming cut 5 bases from V and 3 bases from J; bases unmatched to any gene: 9. Here the CDR3 reads CASSDDRGVFYEQYF. DNA of the CDR3: TGTGCCAGCAGCGATGACAGGGGAGTGTTCTACGAGCAGTACTTC.

The rearrangement uses TRBV4-2 and TRBJ1-2, with 10 positions matching TRBD1. The CDR3 extends over 17 amino acids. The germline V gene has CDR1 LGHNA and CDR2 YNFKEQ. V lost 4 bases, J lost 2 bases, and 10 bases stayed unmatched. The CDR3 spells CASSRPRGTGDNYGYTF. CDR3 DNA: TGTGCCAGCAGCCGCCCCCGGGGGACAGGGGACAACTATGGCTACACCTTC.

The rearrangement joins TRBV30 to TRBJ1-2; D gene unclear. This CDR3 region has 13 residues. Germline assignment: CDR1 GTSNPN and CDR2 SVGIG (reference sequence). V lost 2 bases and J lost 7, with 14 bases in between. The CDR3 reads CAWSPRTDFGYTF. The CDR3 DNA sequence: TGTGCCTGGAGTCCTCGGACGGACTTTGGCTACACCTTC.

The CDR3 loop reads CASSSDGQTYQETQYF. DNA of the CDR3: TGTGCCAGCAGCTCAGACGGACAGACGTACCAAGAGACCCAGTACTTC. V and J are TRBV5-6 and TRBJ2-5, with D possibly being TRBD1 (6 bases). With 3 bases removed from V and 0 bases from J, the gap between germline ends came to 15 bases. There are 16 residues in the CDR3. Germline V gene sequence: CDR1 SGHDT, CDR2 YYEEEE.

This clone has just a few counts. The chain is built from TRBV27 and TRBJ1-2; 8 nucleotides line up with TRBD1. This CDR3 has 17 amino acids. V trimming: 0 bases; J trimming: 1 base; junction bases outside the gene matches: 7. The germline V gene encodes CDR1 MNHEY and CDR2 SMNVEV (reference sequence). In nucleotides, the CDR3 is TGTGCCAGCAGTTTATCGATCCAGGGGGCGGATAACTATGGCTACACCTTC. Its translation: CASSLSIQGADNYGYTF.

The chain links TRBV7-2 to TRBJ1-4; 8 bases are a match to TRBD1. The V gene's germline CDR1 is SGHTA and CDR2 FQGNSA. V lost 1 base and J lost 7; bases outside the gene matches: 5. The CDR3 has 15 amino acids. CDR3 DNA: TGTGCCAGCAGCTTAGGTACAGGGGGTGGTGAAAAACTGTTTTTT. This sequence encodes CASSLGTGGGEKLFF.

This clone has a single count. V and J are TRBV18 and TRBJ1-2, with D possibly matching TRBD1 (6 bases). CDR3 length: 14 residues. Germline assignment: CDR1 KGHSH and CDR2 LQKENI. Trimming left V 6 bases short and J 1 base short, with 12 bases between. In DNA form, the CDR3 reads TGTGCCAGCTCGCCCGGACAGCTTAACTATGGCTACACCTTC. It encodes CASSPGQLNYGYTF.